This T cell receptor beta chain was documented in a study of blood T cell repertoires in COVID-19. Across the whole study: Samples representing acute and convalescent COVID-19 were sourced from the United States, Italy and Spain. PBMCs, B-cell-depleted T cells, or T cells provided the cDNA or gDNA that made up the material.

In the authors' workflow: Amplification of reference gene primers was used by the study to estimate nucleated cell counts. TCRdb's copy holds only in-frame clones and misses some; the assay was immunoSEQ multiplex PCR. V and J calls and clone size are copied from that table; D and trimming were computed from the DNA. The sample records about 120,000 clones, roughly 79% being singletons. The TCR sequence derives from a man between 65 and 85 years old with acute or convalescent COVID-19. The sequenced material came from peripheral blood.

The CDR3 DNA reads as TGTGCCAGCAGTGGGAGGCAGCCCCAGCATTTT. Its protein is CASSGRQPQHF. The V and J genes are TRBV27 and TRBJ1-5; D is unresolved. Germline loops: CDR1 MNHEY, CDR2 SMNVEV (reference sequence). V lost 5 bases and J 7 bases, leaving 6 bases between the germline ends. CDR3 length: 11 amino acids.